This is a list of T cell receptor beta chains from one sample in a study of shared clonotypes between healthy human individuals. Profiling relied on immunoSEQ multiplex PCR, and the TCRdb table lists in-frame clones only, not all of them. Among around 580,000 clones, more than 95% were seen once, and the ten largest hold around 0.3%. Specimen: naive CD8+ T cells sorted from blood. The receptors stem from a man aged 25-45 years in good health. Each CDR3 is given with its conserved first and last residue. Fields, in order: J gene, clone size, V gene, D gene, CDR3 DNA, CDR3 protein. A D gene is named only where the DNA matches it firmly. Only part of the rows carry a size: once, few, many, or a class if the clone is expanded.

>TRBJ2-2|.|TRBV27|.
TGTGCCAGCAGTTATCTGGGCACCGGGGAGCTGTTTTTT
CASSYLGTGELFF
>TRBJ2-7|.|TRBV7-2|.
TGTGCCAGCAGTCCTAACCCAGCGGGCTACGAGCAGTACTTC
CASSPNPAGYEQYF
>TRBJ2-7|.|TRBV27|.
TGTGCCAGCAGTCCCGGACAGTTCCGGGGGCAGTACTTC
CASSPGQFRGQYF
>TRBJ2-1|.|TRBV27|TRBD1
TGTGCCAGCAGTTGGGACAGCAGCTCCTACAATGAGCAGTTCTTC
CASSWDSSSYNEQFF
>TRBJ2-7|once|TRBV19|.
TGTGCCAGTAGTATAGGCAGAACCTACGAGCAGTACTTC
CASSIGRTYEQYF
>TRBJ2-7|.|TRBV9|.
TGTGCCAGCAGCCCCCCAGCTAGTTACGAGCAGTACTTC
CASSPPASYEQYF
>TRBJ2-3|.|TRBV10-3|.
TGTGCCATCAGTGATTGGACTTATACGCAGTATTTT
CAISDWTYTQYF
>TRBJ2-3|.|TRBV9|.
TGTGCCAGCAGCTCCTTTACAGATACGCAGTATTTT
CASSSFTDTQYF
>TRBJ2-4|.|TRBV4-3|TRBD2
TGCGCCAGCAGCCAGGGATCTAGCGGAGCCAAAAACATTCAGTACTTC
CASSQGSSGAKNIQYF
>TRBJ1-4|.|TRBV5-1|.
TGCGCCAGCAGCTTGGGACAGGAAGCAACTAATGAAAAACTGTTTTTT
CASSLGQEATNEKLFF
>TRBJ2-5|.|TRBV6-5|.
TGTGCCAGCAGTCAGGGAGAGACCCAGTACTTC
CASSQGETQYF
>TRBJ2-1|once|TRBV10-3|.
TGTGCCATCAGTGAGTCCGGGTATGAGCAGTTCTTC
CAISESGYEQFF
>TRBJ2-7|.|TRBV7-9|.
TGTGCCAGCAGTAATTCAGGGTCCGAGCAGTACTTC
CASSNSGSEQYF
>TRBJ2-3|few|TRBV7-8|.
TGTGCCAGCAGAGCAACCGTAGACCATCGCAAAGATACGCAGTATTTT
CASRATVDHRKDTQYF
>TRBJ2-1|.|TRBV11-2|.
TGTGCCAGCGGGGAGTTCCCCTACAATGAGCAGTTCTTC
CASGEFPYNEQFF
>TRBJ2-1|.|TRBV4-3|.
TGCGCCAGCAGCCAAGATCAGTTAGGGTGGAATGAGCAGTTCTTC
CASSQDQLGWNEQFF
>TRBJ2-7|once|TRBV27|.
TGTGCCAGCAGTTCGGGACTTGAATACTACGAGCAGTACTTC
CASSSGLEYYEQYF
>TRBJ2-6|.|TRBV7-9|TRBD1
TGTGCCAGCAGCTTAAGGGACAGGGGATTTGTCCTGACTTTC
CASSLRDRGFVLTF
>TRBJ2-6|.|TRBV27|TRBD1
TGTGCCAGCATGGGACGCGACAGGGGGCTGGAAGGGGCCAACGTCCTGACTTTC
CASMGRDRGLEGANVLTF
>TRBJ2-1|.|TRBV2|.
TGTGCCAGCCTAAACAATGAGCAGTTCTTC
CASLNNEQFF
>TRBJ2-5|.|TRBV29-1|.
TGCAGCGCCGAACAGCTCCAAGAGACCCAGTACTTC
CSAEQLQETQYF
>TRBJ2-7|.|TRBV13|TRBD1
TGTGCCAGCAGCCCAGGACAGGGTTACGAGCAGTACTTC
CASSPGQGYEQYF
>TRBJ2-3|.|TRBV7-9|TRBD2
TGTGCCAGCAGCCCCAGACTAGCCACAGATACGCAGTATTTT
CASSPRLATDTQYF
>TRBJ2-3|.|TRBV27|TRBD2
TGTGCCAGCAGCAGCCTAGCGGGACCCACAGATACGCAGTATTTT
CASSSLAGPTDTQYF
>TRBJ2-1|.|TRBV13|TRBD1
TGTGCCAGCAGCTGGCCCGGGACAGAGATCCCGAATGGATGGAATGAGCAGTTCTTC
CASSWPGTEIPNGWNEQFF
>TRBJ2-7|few|TRBV4-1|.
TGCGCCAGCAGCCAAGAAGGGAACGAGCAGTACTTC
CASSQEGNEQYF
>TRBJ1-4|.|TRBV19|TRBD1
TGTGCCAGTAGCGCTCCGGGACAGATCAATGAAAAACTGTTTTTT
CASSAPGQINEKLFF
>TRBJ1-1|.|TRBV7-9|.
TGTGCCAGCAGCTTAGGCGTTACTGAAGCTTTCTTT
CASSLGVTEAFF
>TRBJ1-5|.|TRBV27|TRBD1
TGTGCCAGCAGGAATCGGGGACAGTCCAATCAGCCCCAGCATTTT
CASRNRGQSNQPQHF